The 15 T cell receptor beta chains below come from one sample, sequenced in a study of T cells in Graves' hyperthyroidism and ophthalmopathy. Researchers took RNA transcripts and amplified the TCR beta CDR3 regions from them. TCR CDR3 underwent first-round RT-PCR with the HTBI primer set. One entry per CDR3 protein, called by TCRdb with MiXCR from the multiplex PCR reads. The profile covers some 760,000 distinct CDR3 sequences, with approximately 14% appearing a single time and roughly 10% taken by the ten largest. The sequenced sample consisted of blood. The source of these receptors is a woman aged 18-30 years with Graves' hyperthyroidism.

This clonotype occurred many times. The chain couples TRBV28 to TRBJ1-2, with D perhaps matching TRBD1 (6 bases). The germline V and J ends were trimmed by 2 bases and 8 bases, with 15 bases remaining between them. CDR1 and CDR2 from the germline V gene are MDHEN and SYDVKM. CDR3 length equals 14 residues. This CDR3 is CASSLSAGGEGYTF. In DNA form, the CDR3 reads TGTGCCAGCAGTTTAAGTGCGGGGGGCGAAGGCTACACCTTC.

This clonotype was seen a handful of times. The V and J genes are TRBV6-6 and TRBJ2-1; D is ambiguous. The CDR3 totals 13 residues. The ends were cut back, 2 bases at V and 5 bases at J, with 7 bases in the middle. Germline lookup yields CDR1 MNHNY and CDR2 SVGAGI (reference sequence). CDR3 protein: CASSYNIDNEQFF. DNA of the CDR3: TGTGCCAGCAGTTACAACATCGACAATGAGCAGTTCTTC.

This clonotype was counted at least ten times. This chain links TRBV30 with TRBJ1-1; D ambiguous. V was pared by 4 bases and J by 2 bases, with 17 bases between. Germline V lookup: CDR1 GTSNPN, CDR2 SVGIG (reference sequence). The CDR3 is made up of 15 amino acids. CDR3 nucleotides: TGTGCCTGGACCCTGAAGCGAAGCGCTAACACTGAAGCTTTCTTT. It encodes CAWTLKRSANTEAFF.

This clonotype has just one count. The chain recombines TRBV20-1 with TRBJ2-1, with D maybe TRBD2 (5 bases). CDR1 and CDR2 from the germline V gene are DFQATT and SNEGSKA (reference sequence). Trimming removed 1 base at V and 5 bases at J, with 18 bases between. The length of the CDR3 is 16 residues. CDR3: CSARGIRGPTNNEQFF. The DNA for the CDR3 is TGCAGTGCTAGAGGTATCAGAGGGCCAACCAACAATGAGCAGTTCTTC.

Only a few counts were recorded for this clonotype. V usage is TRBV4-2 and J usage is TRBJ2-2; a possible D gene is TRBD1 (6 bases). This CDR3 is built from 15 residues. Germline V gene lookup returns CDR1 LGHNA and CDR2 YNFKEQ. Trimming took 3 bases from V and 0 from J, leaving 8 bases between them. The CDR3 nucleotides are TGTGCCAGCAGCCAGCGGACAGCGAACACCGGGGAGCTGTTTTTT. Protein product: CASSQRTANTGELFF.

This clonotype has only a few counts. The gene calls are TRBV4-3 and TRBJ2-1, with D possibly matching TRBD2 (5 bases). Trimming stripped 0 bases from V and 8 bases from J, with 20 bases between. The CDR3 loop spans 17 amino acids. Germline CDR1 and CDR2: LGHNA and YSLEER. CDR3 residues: CASSQERRWETTDEQFF. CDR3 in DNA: TGCGCCAGCAGCCAAGAACGTAGGTGGGAGACGACCGATGAGCAGTTCTTC.

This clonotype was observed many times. The CDR3: CAWSGGNTIYF. In DNA form, the CDR3 reads TGTGCCTGGAGTGGGGGAAACACCATATATTTT. The chain combines TRBV30 with TRBJ1-3, with no clear D. V dropped 1 base and J dropped 4 bases, with 2 bases sitting between them. Per the germline V gene, CDR1 is GTSNPN and CDR2 is SVGIG (reference sequence). The CDR3 is 11 residues long.

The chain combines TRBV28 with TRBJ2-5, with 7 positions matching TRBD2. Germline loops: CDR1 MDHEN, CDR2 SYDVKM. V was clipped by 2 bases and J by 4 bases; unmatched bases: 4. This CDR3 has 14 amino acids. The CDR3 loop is CASSLGGGRETQYF. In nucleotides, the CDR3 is TGTGCCAGCAGTTTAGGGGGGGGTCGAGAGACCCAGTACTTC.

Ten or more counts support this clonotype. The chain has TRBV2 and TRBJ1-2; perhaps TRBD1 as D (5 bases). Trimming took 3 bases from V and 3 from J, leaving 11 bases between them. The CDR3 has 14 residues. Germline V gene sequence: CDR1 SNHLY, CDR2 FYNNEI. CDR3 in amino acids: CASSDGGLDYGYTF. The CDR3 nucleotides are TGTGCCAGCAGTGATGGGGGTCTCGACTATGGCTACACCTTC.

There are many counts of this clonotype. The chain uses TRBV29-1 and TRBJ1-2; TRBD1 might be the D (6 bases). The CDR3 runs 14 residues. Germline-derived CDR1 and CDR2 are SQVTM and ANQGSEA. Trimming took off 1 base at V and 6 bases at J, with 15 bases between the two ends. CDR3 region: CSVEGSQGLDGYTF. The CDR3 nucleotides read TGCAGCGTTGAAGGGTCACAGGGTCTGGATGGCTACACCTTC.

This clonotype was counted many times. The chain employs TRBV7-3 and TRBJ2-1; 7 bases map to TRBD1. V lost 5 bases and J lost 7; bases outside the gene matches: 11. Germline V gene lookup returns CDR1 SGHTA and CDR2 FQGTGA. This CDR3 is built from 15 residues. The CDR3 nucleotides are TGTGCCAGCAGCCCTACGACAGGGAATTTGAATGAGCAGTTCTTC. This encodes CASSPTTGNLNEQFF.

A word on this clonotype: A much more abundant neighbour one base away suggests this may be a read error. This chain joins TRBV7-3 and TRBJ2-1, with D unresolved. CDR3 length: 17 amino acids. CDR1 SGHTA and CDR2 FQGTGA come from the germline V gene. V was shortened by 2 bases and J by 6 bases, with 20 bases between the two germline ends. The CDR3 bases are TGTGCCAGCAGCTTAGGTGGTGAGAGAGCATCTTGCAATGAGCAGTTCTTC. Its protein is CASSLGGERASCNEQFF.

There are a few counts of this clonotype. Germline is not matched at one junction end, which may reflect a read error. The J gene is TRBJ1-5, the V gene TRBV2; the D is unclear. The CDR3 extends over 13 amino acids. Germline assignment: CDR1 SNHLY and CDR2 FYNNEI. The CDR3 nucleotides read TGTGCCAGCAGCGTGCAGGAAAATCGGCCCCAGCATTTT. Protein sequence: CASSVQENRPQHF.

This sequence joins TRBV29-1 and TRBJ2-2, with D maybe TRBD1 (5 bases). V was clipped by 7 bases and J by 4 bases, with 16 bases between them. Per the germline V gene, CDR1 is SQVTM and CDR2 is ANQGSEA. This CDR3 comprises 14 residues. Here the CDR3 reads CSALGHPGTGELFF. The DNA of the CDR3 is TGCAGCGCACTCGGACACCCGGGCACCGGGGAGCTGTTTTTT.

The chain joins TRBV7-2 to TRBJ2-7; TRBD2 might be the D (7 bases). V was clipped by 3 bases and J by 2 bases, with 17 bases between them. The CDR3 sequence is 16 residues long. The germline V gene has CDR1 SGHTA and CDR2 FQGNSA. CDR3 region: CASSFRGGSSPYEQYF. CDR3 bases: TGTGCCAGCAGCTTTAGGGGGGGCTCCAGCCCCTACGAGCAGTACTTC. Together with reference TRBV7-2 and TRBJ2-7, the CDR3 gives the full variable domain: GAGVSQSPSNKVTEKGKDVELRCDPISGHTALYWYRQSLGQGLEFLIYFQGNSAPDKSGLPSDRFSAERTGGSVSTLTIQRTQQEDSAVYLCASSFRGGSSPYEQYFGPGTRLTVT.